The sequence of this T cell receptor (beta chain) was determined in a study of blood T cell repertoires in COVID-19. Whole-study context: The cDNA or gDNA used as material had been derived from T cells, B-cell-depleted T cells, or PBMCs.

Looked up from germline, CDR1 is MDHEN and CDR2 is SYDVKM. The CDR3 has 15 residues. Between the trimmed V and J ends, which lost 2 bases and 0 bases, there was a span of 7 bases. Original processing methods: Estimation of nucleated cell counts relied on the amplification of reference gene primers. Sequenced by immunoSEQ multiplex PCR; TCRdb stores in-frame clones only, minus some. The V and J calls and clone size come from that table; D and trimming were worked out from the DNA. The table records about 160,000 clones, approximately 82% of them present only once. Participants were aged roughly 18 to 95 years, lived in 25 or so US areas, and enrolled virtually. Participant reports of clinical history set cohort assignment.

The sequenced sample consisted of PBMCs or T cells enriched from blood (not recorded which). The sequence was obtained from a woman in her forties or fifties who had recovered from COVID-19. The chain is built from TRBV28 and TRBJ1-4; weak D call: TRBD1 (5 bases). CDR3 coding DNA: TGTGCCAGCAGTTTAACAGGATCAACTAATGAAAAACTGTTTTTT. This sequence encodes CASSLTGSTNEKLFF.